These T cell receptor beta chains were read from a single sample in a study of T cells after yellow fever vaccination. TCRdb reanalysed the 5' RACE reads using MiXCR and keeps one entry per CDR3 protein. The sample consists of about 320,000 distinct CDR3 sequences, about 10% of them appearing once. Sequencing was performed on CD4+ T cells sorted from PBMCs, taken 45 days after the yellow fever booster vaccination. These receptors were taken from a man in his late teens or twenties who received the YFV17D yellow fever vaccine. CDR3s include the opening cysteine and the closing phenylalanine or tryptophan.

j_call | v_call | cdr3_aa
TRBJ2-5 | TRBV29-1 | CSVVGVGETQYF
TRBJ1-1 | TRBV7-2 | CASSSTGNEAFF
TRBJ1-4 | TRBV4-2 | CASSQDRGVGEKLFF
TRBJ1-1 | TRBV5-1 | CASSVEIRVNTEAFF
TRBJ1-6 | TRBV9 | CASSVGPSHNSPLHF
TRBJ1-3 | TRBV19 | CASGSGQGTRNTIYF
TRBJ2-7 | TRBV25-1 | CASSPLDPAFYEQYF
TRBJ1-2 | TRBV4-2 | CASSQDRTGYTF
TRBJ2-2 | TRBV2 | CASSLLVGGTGELFF
TRBJ2-3 | TRBV4-3 | CASSHDRLAGARF
TRBJ1-1 | TRBV7-2 | CASSLGTGMNTEAFF
TRBJ1-6 | TRBV7-3 | CASSKDRVGSPLHF
TRBJ1-6 | TRBV7-2 | CASSPRMDSAGNSPLHF
TRBJ2-5 | TRBV24-1 | CATSDAGETQYF
TRBJ2-7 | TRBV5-1 | CASSFSGGASYEQYF
TRBJ1-1 | TRBV11-2 | CASSRGVITEAFF
TRBJ2-3 | TRBV7-9 | CASAPRSGLFWGTDTQYF
TRBJ1-1 | TRBV25-1 | CASIGRWNTEAFF
TRBJ2-5 | TRBV6-6 | CASSYSQLKETQYF
TRBJ1-2 | TRBV7-9 | CASSFGAGTFVGYTF
TRBJ1-2 | TRBV29-1 | CSVFAPDYGYTF
TRBJ2-5 | TRBV5-4 | CASSLGQKEETQYF
TRBJ2-1 | TRBV5-4 | CASSASSGYNEQFF
TRBJ1-4 | TRBV20-1 | CSAVGTGVEKLFF
TRBJ1-5 | TRBV5-1 | CASSLDAVTQPQHF
TRBJ2-5 | TRBV7-6 | CASSLARELGETQYF
TRBJ2-3 | TRBV4-1 | CASRNRAVGDTQYF
TRBJ1-1 | TRBV11-2 | CASRFRPPNTEAFF
TRBJ1-2 | TRBV5-1 | CASSLAREGRSYGYTF
TRBJ2-5 | TRBV5-1 | CASSTWTGEETQYF